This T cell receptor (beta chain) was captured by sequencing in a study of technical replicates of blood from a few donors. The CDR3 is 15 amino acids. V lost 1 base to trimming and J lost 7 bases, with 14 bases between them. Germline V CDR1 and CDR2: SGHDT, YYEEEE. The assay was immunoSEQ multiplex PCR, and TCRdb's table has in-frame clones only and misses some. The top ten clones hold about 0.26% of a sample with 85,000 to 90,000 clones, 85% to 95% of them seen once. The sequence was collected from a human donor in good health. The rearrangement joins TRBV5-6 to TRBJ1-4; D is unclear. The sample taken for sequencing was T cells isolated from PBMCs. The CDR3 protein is CASSLSNTFFEKLFF. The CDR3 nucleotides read TGTGCCAGCAGCTTGTCGAACACCTTCTTTGAAAAACTGTTTTTT. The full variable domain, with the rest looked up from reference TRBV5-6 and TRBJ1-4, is DAGVTQSPTHLIKTRGQQVTLRCSPKSGHDTVSWYQQALGQGPQFIFQYYEEEERQRGNFPDRFSGHQFPNYSSELNVNALLLGDSALYLCASSLSNTFFEKLFFGSGTQLSVL.